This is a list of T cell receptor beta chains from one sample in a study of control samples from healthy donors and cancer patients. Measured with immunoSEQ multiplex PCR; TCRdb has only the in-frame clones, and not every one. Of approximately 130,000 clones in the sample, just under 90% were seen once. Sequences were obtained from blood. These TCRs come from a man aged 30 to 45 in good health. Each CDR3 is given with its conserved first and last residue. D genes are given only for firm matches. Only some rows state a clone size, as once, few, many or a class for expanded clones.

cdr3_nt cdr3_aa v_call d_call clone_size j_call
TGTGCCAGCAGTTCGGTTGGGCCCGCTGAAGCTTTCTTT CASSSVGPAEAFF TRBV12-3/TRBV12-4 . . TRBJ1-1
TGTGCCTGGAGTTGGGACACAACAAACACTGAAGCTTTCTTT CAWSWDTTNTEAFF TRBV30 . once TRBJ1-1
TGCGCCAGCAGCCAAGAGAGACAGGGGGCGAGGACCCAGTACTTC CASSQERQGARTQYF TRBV4-1 TRBD1 . TRBJ2-5
TGTGCCAGCAGTAAAACGACAGGGGTCACTGAAGCTTTCTTT CASSKTTGVTEAFF TRBV3-1/TRBV3-2 TRBD1 . TRBJ1-1
TGTGCCAGCAGGGGCCCCAGCGGGGGGACTAGCACAGATACGCAGTATTTT CASRGPSGGTSTDTQYF TRBV2 TRBD2 once TRBJ2-3
TGTGCCAGCAGTGCTTCGGGGAGGGGGGGAGAAAAACTGTTTTTT CASSASGRGGEKLFF TRBV25-1 . . TRBJ1-4
TGTGCCAGCAGCGGGACAGGGGGCAACATTCAGTACTTC CASSGTGGNIQYF TRBV9 TRBD1 . TRBJ2-4
TGCGCCAGCTCCCTGGGGGGCACCGGGGAGCTGTTTTTT CASSLGGTGELFF TRBV10-1 . . TRBJ2-2
TGCGCCAGCAGCCGGGCCTCCGGGTCCGCAACTCTGAGCTCTGGAAACACCATATATTTT CASSRASGSATLSSGNTIYF TRBV5-1 . few TRBJ1-3
TGTGCCAGTAGGCTGGAACAATATCAGCCCCAGCATTTT CASRLEQYQPQHF TRBV19 . . TRBJ1-5
TGTGCCAGCAGTGAGAGATATAGCAATCAGCCCCAGCATTTT CASSERYSNQPQHF TRBV2 . . TRBJ1-5
TGTGCCAGCTCCCCCGGGACAGACGATCAGCCCCAGCATTTT CASSPGTDDQPQHF TRBV3-1/TRBV3-2 TRBD1 once TRBJ1-5
TGTGCCAGCAGATTTTTACCGAACACTGAAGCTTTCTTT CASRFLPNTEAFF TRBV27 . . TRBJ1-1
TGTGCCAGCAGCCCACGACTGGGAGGGAACTATGGCTACACCTTC CASSPRLGGNYGYTF TRBV7-2 . . TRBJ1-2
TGTGCCATCAGTGTCACCTCGACAGGGATGAACACTGAAGCTTTCTTT CAISVTSTGMNTEAFF TRBV10-3 TRBD1 . TRBJ1-1
TGCGCCAGCAGCTTGGGGGGATTGGAGCGCGAGACCCAGTACTTC CASSLGGLERETQYF TRBV5-1 . . TRBJ2-5
TGTGCCAGCAGTTTAAGGCCCCCCGGAGACATTCAGTACTTC CASSLRPPGDIQYF TRBV27 . . TRBJ2-4
TGTGCCAGCAGCCAAGAAGGACTTTTCTATGGCTACACCTTC CASSQEGLFYGYTF TRBV3-1/TRBV3-2 . . TRBJ1-2
TGTGCCATCAGTGAGTCTGCCAGGGGGCCCTACGAGCAGTACTTC CAISESARGPYEQYF TRBV10-3 TRBD1 . TRBJ2-7
TGTGCCATCAGTGAAAGACAGCAGGTCGAGGGCTACACCTTC CAISERQQVEGYTF TRBV10-3 . . TRBJ1-2
TGTGCCAGCAGCTCAGGTTACGGGGAGCTGTTTTTT CASSSGYGELFF TRBV6-5 . . TRBJ2-2
TGTGTCAGAACCGGGGGGATGGACTATGGCTACACCTTC CVRTGGMDYGYTF TRBV7-5 . . TRBJ1-2
TGTGCCAGCAGCCAAAATAAAGGGACAGGGTTAACGGGTGAGCAGTTCTTC CASSQNKGTGLTGEQFF TRBV4-2 TRBD1 once TRBJ2-1
TGTGCCAGCAGCTTAAGAACAGCTAATGAGCAGTTCTTC CASSLRTANEQFF TRBV7-3 . . TRBJ2-1
TGCGCCAGCAGCTTGGGGGAGCGCGGAGTAATAGTCACTTATGGCTACACCTTC CASSLGERGVIVTYGYTF TRBV5-1 . . TRBJ1-2
TGTGCCAGCAACAGACTGTCGGGACAGGCCTACAATGAGCAGTTCTTC CASNRLSGQAYNEQFF TRBV2 TRBD1 . TRBJ2-1
TGTGCCAGCAGCTTATTCACGACGCGGGGCAATCAGCCCCAGCATTTT CASSLFTTRGNQPQHF TRBV5-8 . . TRBJ1-5
TGTGCCTGGATGGGACACTCACTCTACGAGCAGTACTTC CAWMGHSLYEQYF TRBV30 . . TRBJ2-7
TGTGCCAGCAGCTTCCGGGGACCATTAGTCCCATTCGGGCAGTTCTTC CASSFRGPLVPFGQFF TRBV11-2 . once TRBJ2-1
TGTGCCATCAGTGTGGACAGGGAGAACTATGGCTACACCTTC CAISVDRENYGYTF TRBV10-3 TRBD1 . TRBJ1-2
TGTGCCAGCTCACTGCGGACTAGCGGGGGAACCGGGGAGCTGTTTTTT CASSLRTSGGTGELFF TRBV18 TRBD2 . TRBJ2-2
TGTGCCAGCAGCTTAGGTACCCGAGGAGAGACCCAGTACTTC CASSLGTRGETQYF TRBV7-6 . . TRBJ2-5
TGCGCCAGCAGCTTGAGTGCAGGGGCAGATACGCAGTATTTT CASSLSAGADTQYF TRBV5-1 . . TRBJ2-3
TGCGCCAGCAGTGAGTCTGGGGTCGACGAAAAACTGTTTTTT CASSESGVDEKLFF TRBV10-1 . . TRBJ1-4
TGTGCCAGCAGCTCCAGGGGGATTAGCAATCAGCCCCAGCATTTT CASSSRGISNQPQHF TRBV7-2 TRBD1 . TRBJ1-5
TGTGCCAGCACTAGCATACACTCCTTTGCAGGCAGCTCTTACACTGAAGCTTTCTTT CASTSIHSFAGSSYTEAFF TRBV28 . . TRBJ1-1
TGTGCCTGGAGTGTAGGAACAGGGTCACTAAATGAGCAGTTCTTC CAWSVGTGSLNEQFF TRBV30 . once TRBJ2-1